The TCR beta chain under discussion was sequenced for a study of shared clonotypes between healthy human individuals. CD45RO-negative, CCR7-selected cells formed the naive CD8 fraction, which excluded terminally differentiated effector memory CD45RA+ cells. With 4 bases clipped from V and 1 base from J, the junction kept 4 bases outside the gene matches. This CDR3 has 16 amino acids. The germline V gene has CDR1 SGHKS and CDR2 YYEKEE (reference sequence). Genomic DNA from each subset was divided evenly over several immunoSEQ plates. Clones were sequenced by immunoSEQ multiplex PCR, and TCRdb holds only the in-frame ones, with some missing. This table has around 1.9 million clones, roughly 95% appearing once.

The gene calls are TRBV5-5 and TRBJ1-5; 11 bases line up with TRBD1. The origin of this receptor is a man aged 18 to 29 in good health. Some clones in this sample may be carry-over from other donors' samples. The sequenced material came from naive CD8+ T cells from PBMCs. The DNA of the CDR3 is TGTGCCAGCAGCCGGACAGGGGGCGGAAGCAATCAGCCCCAGCATTTT. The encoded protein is CASSRTGGGSNQPQHF. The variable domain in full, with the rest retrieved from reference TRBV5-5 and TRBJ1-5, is DAGVTQSPTHLIKTRGQQVTLRCSPISGHKSVSWYQQVLGQGPQFIFQYYEKEERGRGNFPDRFSARQFPNYSSELNVNALLLGDSALYLCASSRTGGGSNQPQHFGDGTRLSIL.